This T cell receptor (beta chain) was identified in a study of T cell repertoires in cytomegalovirus infection. The sample holds a few counts of this clonotype. The antigen remains unidentified. MiXCR, applied by TCRdb to the reads, yields one record per CDR3 protein. The top ten hold over 10% of the sample, which has around 770,000 distinct CDR3 sequences, about 28% seen once. The length of the CDR3 is 16 residues. The germline V gene has CDR1 SEHNR and CDR2 FQNEAQ (reference sequence). Trimming at V came to 5 bases and at J to 0 bases, leaving 6 bases not matched to a gene. The chain is built from TRBV7-9 and TRBJ1-1; TRBD1 aligns across 10 bases. This specimen was cultured CD8+ T cells from PBMCs, taken from culture after CMV antigen stimulation. The TCR sequence derives from a human donor in good health (CMV status not recorded). Some clones in this sample may be carry-over from other donors' samples. CDR3 sequence: CASSPRDRGMNTEAFF. The CDR3 nucleotides are TGTGCCAGCAGCCCCCGGGACAGGGGCATGAACACTGAAGCTTTCTTT.